Listed here are 18 T cell receptor beta chains from one sample, sequenced in a study of cytomegalovirus exposure and HLA in healthy donors. PCR used 60 Vbeta primers and 13 Jbeta primers. This table comes from immunoSEQ multiplex PCR, and its TCRdb copy is limited to in-frame clones, with some not included. The sample totals about 72,000 clones. The sequencing input was PBMCs. The receptor set was obtained from a woman in her thirties or forties in good health and CMV-seropositive.

V gene TRBV4-1 combines with J gene TRBJ2-1; 11 bases map to TRBD2. Looked up from germline, CDR1 is MGHRA and CDR2 is YSYEKL. The CDR3 is made up of 17 amino acids. V shed 4 bases, J shed 4 bases, and the junction held 9 bases outside the gene matches. The CDR3 reads CASSPTLSGGVYNEQFF. The DNA of the CDR3 is TGCGCCAGCAGCCCAACTCTTAGCGGGGGGGTTTACAATGAGCAGTTCTTC.

The J gene is TRBJ1-6, the V gene TRBV6-5; D ambiguous. Trimming stripped 5 bases from V and 9 bases from J, with 8 bases between. Germline V gene sequence: CDR1 MNHEY, CDR2 SVGAGI. The CDR3 contains 12 residues. CDR3 bases: TGTGCCAGCAGTGCCACGGGTTCACCCCTCCACTTT. Encoded protein: CASSATGSPLHF.

As to this clone: One end of the junction does not line up with germline, which may come from a read error. This CDR3 is also generated by other DNA sequences in the sample. The gene calls are TRBV7-2 and TRBJ1-2, with D tentatively TRBD1 (6 bases). CDR1 is SGHTA and CDR2 is FQGNSA in the germline V gene. This CDR3 is built from 15 residues. The CDR3 sequence is CASSLVRAGADGYTF. The CDR3 region has the DNA TGTGCTAGCAGCTTAGTAAGGGCGGGGGCTGATGGCTACACCTTC.

The V call is TRBV30, the J call TRBJ1-1; 8 nucleotides match TRBD1. After removal of 2 bases from V and 5 bases from J, the junction contained 10 bases not matched to a gene. CDR1 GTSNPN and CDR2 SVGIG come from the germline V gene (reference sequence). The CDR3 loop spans 15 amino acids. As DNA, the CDR3 is TGTGCCTGGAGTCATCTTACAGGGGGAGGTACTGAAGCTTTCTTT. Protein: CAWSHLTGGGTEAFF.

This clone counts as medium-sized by frequency. The J gene is TRBJ2-5, the V gene TRBV6-1; 9 bases fit TRBD2. CDR1 is MNHNS, CDR2 SASEGT, per germline. Trimming cost V 1 base and J 2 bases; bases outside gene matches: 2. This CDR3 has 15 amino acids. The CDR3 nucleotides read TGTGCCAGCAGTGAAGTAGCGGGGGAGCAAGAGACCCAGTACTTC. It codes for CASSEVAGEQETQYF.

V is TRBV4-2 and J is TRBJ1-3; D uncertain. V was clipped by 0 bases and J by 0 bases, with 9 bases between them. CDR3 length equals 16 residues. The V gene's germline CDR1 is LGHNA and CDR2 YNFKEQ. Here the CDR3 DNA reads TGTGCCAGCAGCCAAGATTGGAGGGCCTCTGGAAACACCATATATTTT. This encodes CASSQDWRASGNTIYF.

The rearrangement uses TRBV27 and TRBJ1-6; the match to TRBD1 covers 9 bases. Germline CDR1 and CDR2: MNHEY and SMNVEV (reference sequence). V lost 4 bases, J lost 4 bases, and 14 bases stayed unmatched. CDR3 length: 19 residues. The chain's CDR3 is CASSSRPIPGQGYNSPLHF. CDR3 DNA sequence: TGTGCCAGCAGTTCTCGCCCAATTCCGGGACAGGGTTATAATTCACCCCTCCACTTT.

The chain recombines TRBV11-2 with TRBJ1-1; weak D call: TRBD1 (5 bases). CDR3 length equals 15 residues. With 4 bases removed from V and 0 bases from J, the gap between germline ends came to 12 bases. Germline assignment: CDR1 SGHAT and CDR2 FQNNGV. CDR3 loop: CASSSQRGMNTEAFF. The CDR3 coding sequence is TGTGCCAGCAGCTCCCAGCGGGGCATGAACACTGAAGCTTTCTTT.

The chain links TRBV2 to TRBJ1-1; D not certain. Per the germline V gene, CDR1 is SNHLY and CDR2 is FYNNEI. The V end lost 1 base, the J end lost 3 bases, and 12 bases lay between the germline ends. CDR3 size: 15 residues. The CDR3 is CASSEGQAGYTEAFF. For the CDR3, the DNA is TGTGCCAGCAGTGAAGGGCAGGCGGGATACACTGAAGCTTTCTTT.

This chain connects TRBV6-1 to TRBJ2-1; TRBD1 agrees at 7 bases. This CDR3 region has 18 residues. Germline V gene data show CDR1 as MNHNS and CDR2 as SASEGT. V shed 2 bases and J 7 bases; nucleotides not matched to a gene: 17. CDR3 bases: TGTGCCAGCAGTGAAAAGGGGCATGAGACAGGGCGTTATAATGAGCAGTTCTTC. Amino acid sequence: CASSEKGHETGRYNEQFF.

Here the CDR3 reads CASSQGSGVTEAFF. CDR3 nucleotides: TGTGCCAGTAGCCAGGGGTCCGGGGTTACTGAAGCTTTCTTT. The V call is TRBV19, the J call TRBJ1-1, with D perhaps TRBD1 (6 bases). The CDR3 totals 14 residues. Between the trimmed V and J ends, which lost 6 bases and 5 bases, there was a span of 16 bases. CDR1 LNHDA and CDR2 SQIVND come from the germline V gene (reference sequence).

The chain combines TRBV27 with TRBJ1-5; possible D gene TRBD1, 6 bases. Germline V gene lookup returns CDR1 MNHEY and CDR2 SMNVEV (reference sequence). The CDR3 loop spans 14 amino acids. Trimming pared 2 bases from V and 4 bases from J, leaving 9 bases between. CDR3 protein: CASSLMGANQPQHF. The CDR3 nucleotides read TGTGCCAGCAGTTTAATGGGGGCTAATCAGCCCCAGCATTTT.

The genes are TRBV4-1 and TRBJ2-2; possible D gene TRBD1, 5 bases. Germline CDR1 and CDR2: MGHRA and YSYEKL. V was trimmed by 0 bases and J by 4 bases, leaving 9 bases between them. The CDR3 is 15 amino acids. The CDR3 bases are TGCGCCAGCAGCCAAGATGGGGCCTCCACCGGGGAGCTGTTTTTT. Translation: CASSQDGASTGELFF.

This rearrangement joins TRBV5-6 to TRBJ1-1; the match to TRBD1 covers 10 bases. The trim removed 3 bases at V and 3 bases at J, leaving 5 bases unmatched. This CDR3 spans 15 amino acids. Germline CDR1 SGHDT, CDR2 YYEEEE. The DNA of the CDR3 is TGTGCCAGCAGCTCGGGGACAGGGGTGTACACTGAAGCTTTCTTT. It specifies CASSSGTGVYTEAFF.

The CDR3 loop reads CASSLSTTGVEAFF. In DNA form, the CDR3 reads TGTGCCAGCAGTTTATCGACGACAGGAGTGGAAGCTTTCTTT. The rearrangement joins TRBV27 to TRBJ1-1; D might be TRBD1 (6 bases). V lost 0 bases and J 8 bases, leaving 13 bases between the germline ends. The germline V gene encodes CDR1 MNHEY and CDR2 SMNVEV (reference sequence). The CDR3 totals 14 residues.

The genes are TRBV5-1 and TRBJ2-5; D possibly corresponds to TRBD1 (5 bases). The CDR3 runs to 13 residues. The germline V and J ends were trimmed by 4 bases and 5 bases, with 12 bases remaining between them. CDR1 SGHRS and CDR2 YFSETQ come from the germline V gene. CDR3 in DNA: TGCGCCAGCAGCCCTCAGGGTGGGGAGACCCAGTACTTC. Amino acids: CASSPQGGETQYF.

The chain joins TRBV7-8 to TRBJ2-1; a weak D match, TRBD2 (6 bases). The CDR3 sequence is 20 residues long. Germline V gene sequence: CDR1 SGHVS, CDR2 FQNEAQ. V lost 2 bases and J lost 0, with 23 bases in between. CDR3 in amino acids: CASSLSLAEIQSSSYNEQFF. The CDR3 DNA reads TGTGCCAGCAGCTTATCATTAGCGGAAATTCAATCGAGCTCCTACAATGAGCAGTTCTTC.

V and J are TRBV11-3 and TRBJ2-1, with TRBD2 matching 9 bases. With 5 bases clipped from V and 4 bases from J, the junction kept 9 bases outside the gene matches. CDR1 and CDR2 (germline): SGHNT, YENEEA. This CDR3 contains 16 residues. CDR3 residues: CASSVRSSGVYNEQFF. CDR3 sequence (DNA): TGTGCCAGCAGCGTCCGATCTAGCGGGGTATACAATGAGCAGTTCTTC.